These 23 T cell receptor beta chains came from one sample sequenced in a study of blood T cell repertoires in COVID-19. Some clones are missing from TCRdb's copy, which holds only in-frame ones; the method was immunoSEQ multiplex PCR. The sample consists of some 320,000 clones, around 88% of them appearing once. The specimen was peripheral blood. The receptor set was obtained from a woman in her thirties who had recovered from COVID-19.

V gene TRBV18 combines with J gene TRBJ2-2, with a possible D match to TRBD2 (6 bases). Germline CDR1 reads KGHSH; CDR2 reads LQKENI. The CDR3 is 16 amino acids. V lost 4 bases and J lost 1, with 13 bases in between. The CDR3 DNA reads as TGTGCCAGCTCACGGTCCGGGACTCAGAACACCGGGGAGCTGTTTTTT. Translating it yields CASSRSGTQNTGELFF. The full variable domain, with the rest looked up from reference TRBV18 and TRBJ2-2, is NAGVMQNPRHLVRRRGQEARLRCSPMKGHSHVYWYRQLPEEGLKFMVYLQKENIIDESGMPKERFSAEFPKEGPSILRIQQVVRGDSAAYFCASSRSGTQNTGELFFGEGSRLTVL.

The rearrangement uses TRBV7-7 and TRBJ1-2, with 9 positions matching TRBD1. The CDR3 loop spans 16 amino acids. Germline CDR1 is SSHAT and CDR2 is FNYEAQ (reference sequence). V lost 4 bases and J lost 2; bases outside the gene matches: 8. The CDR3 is CASSYRDRVGNYGYTF. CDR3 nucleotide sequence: TGTGCCAGCAGCTACCGGGACAGGGTTGGAAACTATGGCTACACCTTC.

This CDR3 is CAWNRGLGSEKLFF. CDR3 bases: TGTGCCTGGAACAGGGGGTTAGGAAGTGAAAAACTGTTTTTT. The genes are TRBV30 and TRBJ1-4; 8 bases agree with TRBD1. V shed 4 bases and J 7 bases; nucleotides not matched to a gene: 8. CDR3 length: 14 residues. Germline V gene lookup returns CDR1 GTSNPN and CDR2 SVGIG (reference sequence).

The CDR3 region has the DNA TGTGCCAGTAGGATTACCCGGGACAGGGTTGGTGAAGCTTTCTTT. The encoded protein is CASRITRDRVGEAFF. The chain carries TRBV19 and TRBJ1-1; 9 bases are a match to TRBD1. The CDR3 is made up of 15 amino acids. V was pared by 6 bases and J by 7 bases, with 12 bases of the junction left unmatched. Germline lookup yields CDR1 LNHDA and CDR2 SQIVND (reference sequence).

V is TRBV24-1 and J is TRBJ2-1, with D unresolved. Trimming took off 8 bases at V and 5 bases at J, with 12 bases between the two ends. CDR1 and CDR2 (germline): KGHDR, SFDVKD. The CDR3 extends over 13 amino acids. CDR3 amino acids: CATTARQDNEQFF. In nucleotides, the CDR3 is TGTGCCACCACGGCGCGGCAAGACAATGAGCAGTTCTTC.

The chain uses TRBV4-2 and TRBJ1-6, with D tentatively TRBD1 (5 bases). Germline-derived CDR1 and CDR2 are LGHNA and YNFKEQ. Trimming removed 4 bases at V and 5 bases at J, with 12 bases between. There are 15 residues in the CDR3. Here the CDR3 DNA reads TGTGCCAGCAGCCGGGCGATACAGGATAATTCACCCCTCCACTTT. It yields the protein CASSRAIQDNSPLHF.

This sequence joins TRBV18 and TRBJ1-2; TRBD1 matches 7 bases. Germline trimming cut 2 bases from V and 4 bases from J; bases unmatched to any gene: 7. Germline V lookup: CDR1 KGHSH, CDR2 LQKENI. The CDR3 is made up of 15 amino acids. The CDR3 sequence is CASSPMTGQSYGYTF. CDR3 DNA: TGTGCCAGCTCACCAATGACGGGACAGAGCTATGGCTACACCTTC.

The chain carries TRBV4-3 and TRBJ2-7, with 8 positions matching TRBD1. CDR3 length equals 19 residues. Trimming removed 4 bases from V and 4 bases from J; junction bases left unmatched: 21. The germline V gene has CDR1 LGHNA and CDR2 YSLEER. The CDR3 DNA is TGCGCCAGCAGCCGAAAAATATTAACCCGGGACAGGCAAGGGTACGAGCAGTACTTC. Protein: CASSRKILTRDRQGYEQYF.

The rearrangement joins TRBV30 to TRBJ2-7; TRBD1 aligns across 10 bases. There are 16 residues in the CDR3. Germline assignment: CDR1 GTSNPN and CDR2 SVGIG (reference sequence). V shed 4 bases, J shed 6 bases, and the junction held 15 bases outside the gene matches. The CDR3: CAWTTKSGQGSTEQYF. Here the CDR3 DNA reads TGTGCCTGGACAACTAAATCGGGACAGGGGAGTACCGAGCAGTACTTC.

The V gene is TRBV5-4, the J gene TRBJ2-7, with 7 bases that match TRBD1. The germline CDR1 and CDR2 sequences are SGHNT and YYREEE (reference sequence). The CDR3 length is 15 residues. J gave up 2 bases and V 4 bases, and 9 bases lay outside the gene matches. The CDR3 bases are TGTGCCAGCAGCGGCCGGGACAGCAGACCCTACGAGCAGTACTTC. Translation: CASSGRDSRPYEQYF.

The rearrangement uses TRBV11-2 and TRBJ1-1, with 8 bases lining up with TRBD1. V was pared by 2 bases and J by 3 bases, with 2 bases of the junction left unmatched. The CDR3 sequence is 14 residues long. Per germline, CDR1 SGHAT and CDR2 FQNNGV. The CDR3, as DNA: TGTGCCAGCAGCTTACAGGGGGCCGACACTGAAGCTTTCTTT. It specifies CASSLQGADTEAFF.

The CDR3 sequence is CASSRSPGNTEAFF. CDR3 nucleotides: TGTGCCAGCAGCCGATCACCGGGGAACACTGAAGCTTTCTTT. This chain links TRBV4-2 with TRBJ1-1; D gene ambiguous. Trimming took 4 bases from V and 1 from J, leaving 10 bases between them. This CDR3 has 14 residues. Germline CDR1 reads LGHNA; CDR2 reads YNFKEQ.

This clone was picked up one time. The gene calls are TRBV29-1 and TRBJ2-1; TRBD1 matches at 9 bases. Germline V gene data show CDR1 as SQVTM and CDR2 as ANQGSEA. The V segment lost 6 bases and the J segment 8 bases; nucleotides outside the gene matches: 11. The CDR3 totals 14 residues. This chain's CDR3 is CSVKGTGMSDEQFF. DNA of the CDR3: TGCAGCGTGAAGGGGACAGGGATGAGCGATGAGCAGTTCTTC.

DNA for the CDR3: TGTGCCAGCAGCTTCATAGGTCGGAGTCAGCCCCAGCATTTT. The encoded protein is CASSFIGRSQPQHF. This sequence joins TRBV7-2 and TRBJ1-5; D not certain. This CDR3 has 14 amino acids. Germline assignment: CDR1 SGHTA and CDR2 FQGNSA. The V and J ends lost 3 bases and 6 bases respectively, with 12 bases between them.

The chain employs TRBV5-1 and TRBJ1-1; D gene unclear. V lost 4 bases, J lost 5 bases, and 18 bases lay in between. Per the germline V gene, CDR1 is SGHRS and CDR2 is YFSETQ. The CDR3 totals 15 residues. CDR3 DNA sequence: TGCGCCAGCAGCCCGGCGGGTATCTCGGGTACTGAAGCTTTCTTT. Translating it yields CASSPAGISGTEAFF.

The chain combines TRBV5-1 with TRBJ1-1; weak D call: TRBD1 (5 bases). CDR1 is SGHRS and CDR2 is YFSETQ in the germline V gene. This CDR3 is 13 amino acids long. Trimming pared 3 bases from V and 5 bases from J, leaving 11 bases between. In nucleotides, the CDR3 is TGCGCCAGCAGCTCCCAAGGGGATACTGAAGCTTTCTTT. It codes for CASSSQGDTEAFF.

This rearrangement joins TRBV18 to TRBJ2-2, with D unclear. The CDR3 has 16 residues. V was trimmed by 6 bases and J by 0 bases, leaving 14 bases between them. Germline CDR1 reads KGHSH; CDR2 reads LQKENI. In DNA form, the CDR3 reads TGTGCCAGCTCCCCCTCGGTAGGAGCGAACACCGGGGAGCTGTTTTTT. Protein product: CASSPSVGANTGELFF.

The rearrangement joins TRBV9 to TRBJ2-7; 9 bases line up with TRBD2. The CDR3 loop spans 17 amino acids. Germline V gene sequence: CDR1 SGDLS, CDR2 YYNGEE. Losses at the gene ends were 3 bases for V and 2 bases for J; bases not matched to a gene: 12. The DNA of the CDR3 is TGTGCCAGCAGCGGAGAGGTTAGCGGGGGCTATCCCTACGAGCAGTACTTC. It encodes CASSGEVSGGYPYEQYF.

In DNA, the CDR3 is TGTGCCAGCAGTCCGGGACTGATCAATCAGCCCCAGCATTTT. It codes for CASSPGLINQPQHF. The rearrangement uses TRBV2 and TRBJ1-5; tentative D call: TRBD1 (5 bases). V was pared by 5 bases and J by 3 bases, with 11 bases between. The CDR3 spans 14 residues. The V gene's germline CDR1 is SNHLY and CDR2 FYNNEI.

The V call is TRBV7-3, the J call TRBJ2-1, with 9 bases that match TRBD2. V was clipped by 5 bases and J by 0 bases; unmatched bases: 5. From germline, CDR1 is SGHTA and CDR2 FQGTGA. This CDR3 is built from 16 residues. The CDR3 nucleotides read TGTGCCAGCAGCCCCGGACTAGCGAGCTCCTACAATGAGCAGTTCTTC. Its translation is CASSPGLASSYNEQFF.

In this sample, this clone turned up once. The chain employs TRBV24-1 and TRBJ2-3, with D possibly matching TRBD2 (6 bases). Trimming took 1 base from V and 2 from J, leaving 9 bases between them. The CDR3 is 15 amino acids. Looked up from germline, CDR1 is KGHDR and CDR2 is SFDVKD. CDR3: CATSDFGGLTDTQYF. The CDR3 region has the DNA TGTGCCACCAGTGATTTTGGGGGACTCACAGATACGCAGTATTTT.

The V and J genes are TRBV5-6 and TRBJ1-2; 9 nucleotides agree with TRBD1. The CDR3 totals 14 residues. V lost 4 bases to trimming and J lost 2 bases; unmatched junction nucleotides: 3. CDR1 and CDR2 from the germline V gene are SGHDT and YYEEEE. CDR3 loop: CASSVDRGNYGYTF. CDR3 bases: TGTGCCAGCAGCGTTGACAGGGGGAACTATGGCTACACCTTC.

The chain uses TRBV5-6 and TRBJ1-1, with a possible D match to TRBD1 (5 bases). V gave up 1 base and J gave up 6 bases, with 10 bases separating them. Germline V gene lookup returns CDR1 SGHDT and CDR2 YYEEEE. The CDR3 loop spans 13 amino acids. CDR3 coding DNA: TGTGCCAGCAGCTTGCCACAGGCCGCTGAAGCTTTCTTT. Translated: CASSLPQAAEAFF.